One and the same sample provided the 24 T cell receptor beta chains below, sequenced in a study of T cells after yellow fever vaccination. TCRdb re-called the 5' RACE reads through MiXCR, storing one row per CDR3 protein. The sample consists of approximately 340,000 distinct CDR3 sequences, 8.7% of them appearing once. The sequenced sample was PBMCs, obtained on the day of the first yellow fever vaccination. These receptors all come from a man between 18 and 29 years old who received the YFV17D yellow fever vaccine.

The rearrangement uses TRBV10-2 and TRBJ2-3, with 9 bases matching TRBD1. Germline CDR1 and CDR2: WSHSY and SAAADI. J was trimmed by 3 bases and V by 8 bases; bases with no gene match: 9. The CDR3 runs to 15 residues. The CDR3 nucleotides read TGCGCCAGCCTCGATGGACAGGGGTCTACAGATACGCAGTATTTT. Translating gives CASLDGQGSTDTQYF.

There are a few counts of this clonotype. The rearrangement joins TRBV10-3 to TRBJ2-2, with 9 bases matching TRBD2. Germline trimming cut 7 bases from V and 5 bases from J; bases unmatched to any gene: 8. This CDR3 spans 15 amino acids. In germline, CDR1 is ENHRY, CDR2 SYGVKD. CDR3 DNA: TGTGCCATCACCCCTAGCGGGGCTGGAACCGGGGAGCTGTTTTTT. It codes for CAITPSGAGTGELFF.

This clonotype was seen a few times. This may stem from a read error, because a much larger clone lies one nucleotide away. The V gene is TRBV4-1, the J gene TRBJ2-2; TRBD1 might be the D (6 bases). This CDR3 spans 14 amino acids. The V and J ends lost 3 bases and 1 base respectively, with 6 bases between them. Germline V gene sequence: CDR1 MGHRA, CDR2 YSYEKL. CDR3 residues: CASSQTGNTGELFF. CDR3 DNA: TGCGCCAGCAGCCAGACAGGGAACACCGGGGAGCTGTTTTTT.

In DNA form, the CDR3 reads TGCGCCCTCCCCCCCGGGGTAGGGTTCTACAATGAGCAGTTCTTC. Translated, it gives CALPPGVGFYNEQFF. The chain has TRBV23-1 and TRBJ2-1; D perhaps matches TRBD2 (5 bases). Being an ORF, TRBV23-1 has a function that is uncertain. V lost 11 bases and J lost 3, with 20 bases in between. This CDR3 contains 15 residues.

The chain couples TRBV28 to TRBJ1-1; no firm D call. The V gene lost 7 bases and the J gene lost 4 bases, with 16 bases spanning the gap. CDR1 is MDHEN and CDR2 is SYDVKM in the germline V gene. CDR3 size: 14 residues. Here the CDR3 DNA reads TGTGCCAGCATGAGGGTGGGTGAGGCCACTGAAGCTTTCTTT. This sequence encodes CASMRVGEATEAFF.

This clonotype was detected many times. The chain uses TRBV7-2 and TRBJ1-2; D remains ambiguous. The CDR3 contains 13 residues. Germline CDR1 and CDR2: SGHTA and FQGNSA. Trimming stripped 4 bases from V and 4 bases from J, with 10 bases between. The CDR3 DNA sequence: TGTGCCAGCAGCTCCCCCCGGGTCTATGGCTACACCTTC. As protein: CASSSPRVYGYTF.

The CDR3: CASSLSLRPSRQEDTQYF. DNA for the CDR3: TGTGCCAGCAGCTTATCTCTGCGTCCATCCCGCCAAGAGGATACGCAGTATTTT. The V call is TRBV11-2, the J call TRBJ2-3, with D uncertain. CDR3 length: 18 amino acids. Per germline, CDR1 SGHAT and CDR2 FQNNGV. With 2 bases removed from V and 6 bases from J, the gap between germline ends came to 24 bases.

This clonotype was counted at least ten times. The chain employs TRBV5-1 and TRBJ1-4, with D possibly being TRBD1 (5 bases). Per the germline V gene, CDR1 is SGHRS and CDR2 is YFSETQ. The CDR3 totals 14 residues. The V end was cut by 0 bases, the J end by 4 bases, with 7 bases between. CDR3 DNA sequence: TGCGCCAGCAGCTTGGTGACAGATAATGAAAAACTGTTTTTT. This translates into CASSLVTDNEKLFF.

This clonotype was recorded many times. V and J are TRBV10-3 and TRBJ2-7; D uncertain. Per the germline V gene, CDR1 is ENHRY and CDR2 is SYGVKD. Between the trimmed V and J ends, which lost 8 bases and 6 bases, there was a span of 11 bases. The CDR3 extends over 11 amino acids. The CDR3 region has the DNA TGTGCCATCGCCCAAGTCGTCGAGCAGTACTTC. Translated: CAIAQVVEQYF.

The CDR3 sequence: CASSKGQPEKLFF. The DNA of the CDR3 is TGTGCCAGCAGCAAAGGCCAGCCTGAAAAACTGTTTTTT. The chain combines TRBV21-1 with TRBJ1-4. TRBV21-1 is annotated as a pseudogene. This CDR3 spans 13 amino acids.

The chain recombines TRBV19 with TRBJ1-6; 7 positions agree with TRBD1. The CDR3 loop spans 16 amino acids. Germline lookup yields CDR1 LNHDA and CDR2 SQIVND (reference sequence). Unmatched junction bases numbered 14, after V lost 5 bases and J lost 10 bases. The CDR3 coding sequence is TGTGCCAGTAGTTCCCCCGAAGGGGGCCCTTGGTCACCCCTCCACTTT. Its translation: CASSSPEGGPWSPLHF.

The gene calls are TRBV7-9 and TRBJ2-1, with 11 positions matching TRBD2. The CDR3 extends over 16 amino acids. V lost 5 bases and J lost 5; bases outside the gene matches: 8. CDR1 is SEHNR, CDR2 FQNEAQ, per germline (reference sequence). The chain's CDR3 is CASSVPSGGRHNEQFF. For the CDR3, the DNA is TGTGCCAGCAGCGTACCTAGCGGGGGGCGACACAATGAGCAGTTCTTC.

As concerns this clonotype: One end of the junction varies from germline; a read error may be responsible. V and J are TRBV4-3 and TRBJ2-5, with no clear D. The CDR3 extends over 13 amino acids. The germline gives CDR1 LGHNA, CDR2 YSLEER. In DNA, the CDR3 is TGCGCCAGCAGCCAAACAAGTGGGAAGACCCAGTGCTTC. Amino acids: CASSQTSGKTQCF.

This chain joins TRBV20-1 and TRBJ2-5; unclear D gene. Germline V gene data show CDR1 as DFQATT and CDR2 as SNEGSKA (reference sequence). The CDR3 runs to 10 residues. Trimming stripped 1 base from V and 5 bases from J, with 2 bases between. The CDR3 is CSARVETQYF. The CDR3 coding sequence is TGCAGTGCTAGAGTGGAGACCCAGTACTTC.

In its sample, this clonotype was seen many times. The chain links TRBV7-6 to TRBJ1-2, with TRBD1 matching 12 bases. The CDR3 sequence is 16 residues long. Trimming cost V 3 bases and J 4 bases; bases outside gene matches: 6. Germline CDR1 is SGHVS and CDR2 is FNYEAQ. This CDR3 is CASSFGTGGASYGYTF. The CDR3 coding sequence is TGTGCCAGCAGCTTTGGGACAGGGGGCGCTTCCTATGGCTACACCTTC.

This clonotype was observed a handful of times. This chain connects TRBV2 to TRBJ2-5; 15 nucleotides agree with TRBD2. The CDR3 contains 19 residues. CDR1 and CDR2 from the germline V gene are SNHLY and FYNNEI. Unmatched junction bases numbered 13, after V lost 6 bases and J lost 2 bases. The CDR3 is CASRPGGLAGGWAQETQYF. In nucleotides, the CDR3 is TGTGCCAGCAGACCCGGAGGACTAGCGGGGGGGTGGGCTCAAGAGACCCAGTACTTC.

The V call is TRBV19, the J call TRBJ1-6; D not certain. V was trimmed by 10 bases and J by 11 bases, leaving 21 bases between them. The germline V gene encodes CDR1 LNHDA and CDR2 SQIVND (reference sequence). This CDR3 region has 14 residues. The CDR3 DNA follows: TGTGCCACCTCTGAGGGAGGGATCGGAACACCCCTCCACTTT. It is translated as CATSEGGIGTPLHF.

The rearrangement links TRBV12-3 or TRBV12-4 to TRBJ2-1; 12 bases match TRBD2. The CDR3 sequence is 15 residues long. Trimming removed 7 bases from V and 6 bases from J; junction bases left unmatched: 7. The CDR3 is CASTILAGGFNEQFF. The CDR3, as DNA: TGTGCCAGCACTATTCTAGCGGGGGGGTTCAATGAGCAGTTCTTC.

This rearrangement joins TRBV20-1 to TRBJ2-7; 7 bases agree with TRBD1. Germline loops: CDR1 DFQATT, CDR2 SNEGSKA (reference sequence). With 6 bases clipped from V and 0 bases from J, the junction kept 5 bases outside the gene matches. The CDR3 runs to 13 residues. The CDR3 sequence is CSAVRGFSYEQYF. In DNA form, the CDR3 reads TGCAGTGCGGTCAGGGGGTTCTCCTACGAGCAGTACTTC.

The chain combines TRBV7-2 with TRBJ2-5; unclear D gene. Trimming stripped 4 bases from V and 4 bases from J, with 13 bases between. CDR3 length equals 14 residues. The germline gives CDR1 SGHTA, CDR2 FQGNSA. CDR3 DNA: TGTGCCAGCAGCTACGGGTACCCCGGAGAGACCCAGTACTTC. Translating gives CASSYGYPGETQYF.

This clonotype was recorded many times. CDR3 coding DNA: TGCAGTGTTCAAGAGGGCCGGGACACTGAAGCTTTCTTT. This gives the protein CSVQEGRDTEAFF. The chain employs TRBV20-1 and TRBJ1-1; D is undetermined. Germline V gene lookup returns CDR1 DFQATT and CDR2 SNEGSKA (reference sequence). The length of the CDR3 is 13 residues. Trimming removed 7 bases from V and 3 bases from J, with 15 bases in between.

Many counts were recorded for this clonotype. J is TRBJ1-6 and V is TRBV20-1, with 7 bases that match TRBD1. The CDR3 totals 16 residues. V shed 3 bases, J shed 0 bases, and the junction held 5 bases outside the gene matches. Germline loops: CDR1 DFQATT, CDR2 SNEGSKA (reference sequence). For the CDR3, the DNA is TGCAGTGCTAGCCAGGGGGGAAGCTCCTATAATTCACCCCTCCACTTT. Amino acid sequence: CSASQGGSSYNSPLHF.

This clonotype came up a few times. The chain couples TRBV6-2 or TRBV6-3 to TRBJ2-5; D might be TRBD1 (5 bases). The V gene's germline CDR1 is MNHEY and CDR2 SVGEGT. The CDR3 totals 18 residues. V lost 0 bases to trimming and J lost 2 bases, with 19 bases between them. CDR3 residues: CASSYSNVGRALQETQYF. As DNA, the CDR3 is TGTGCCAGCAGTTACTCGAACGTGGGCAGGGCACTACAAGAGACCCAGTACTTC.

Ten or more counts support this clonotype. The chain links TRBV12-3 or TRBV12-4 to TRBJ2-2; D is undetermined. The CDR3 extends over 15 amino acids. Trimming pared 6 bases from V and 5 bases from J, leaving 16 bases between. CDR3 nucleotide sequence: TGTGCCAGCAGCCAATCAGGCTACGGAACCGGGGAGCTGTTTTTT. Translating gives CASSQSGYGTGELFF.